These T cell receptor beta chains were read from a single sample in a study of T cell changes during pregnancy in multiple sclerosis. The table came from immunoSEQ multiplex PCR; TCRdb's copy has only in-frame clones and leaves some out. There are tens of thousands of clones in the sample; 85% to 95% occur only once, and roughly 2.5% lies in the top ten. The sequences come from peripheral blood, collected in the third trimester of pregnancy. The receptors shown here come from a female donor with multiple sclerosis, enrolled in a pregnancy study. Each CDR3 is given with its conserved first and last residue. D genes are given only for firm matches. Some rows have no size entry. The others give once, few or many, or a class for an expanded clone.

clone size,D gene,J gene,V gene,CDR3 protein,CDR3 DNA
.,.,TRBJ2-2,TRBV7-7,CASSLVRGHNTGELFF,TGTGCTAGCAGCTTAGTAAGGGGCCATAACACCGGGGAGCTGTTTTTT
.,TRBD1,TRBJ1-6,TRBV2,CATSGQGSTSPLHF,TGTGCCACCAGTGGACAGGGGAGTACGTCACCCCTCCACTTT
once,.,TRBJ2-7,TRBV7-9,CASSLEVGQGSDEQYF,TGTGCCAGCAGCTTAGAGGTTGGGCAGGGGTCCGACGAGCAGTACTTC
.,TRBD1,TRBJ2-1,TRBV27,CASSFSGTGYNEQFF,TGTGCCAGCAGTTTTTCCGGGACAGGGTACAATGAGCAGTTCTTC
.,TRBD1,TRBJ2-7,TRBV7-8,CASSLGQGAYEQYF,TGTGCCAGCAGCCTCGGACAGGGGGCCTACGAGCAGTACTTC
once,TRBD2,TRBJ2-1,TRBV7-3,CASSLAGTSSHNEQFF,TGTGCCAGCAGCTTGGCGGGGACTAGCTCCCACAATGAGCAGTTCTTC
.,TRBD2,TRBJ2-2,TRBV5-4,CASSPSRGGLSGELFF,TGTGCCAGCAGCCCCTCGCGCGGGGGGCTTTCCGGGGAGCTGTTTTTT
.,.,TRBJ2-1,TRBV5-1,CASSFPGLHEQFF,TGCGCCAGCAGCTTCCCAGGGTTGCATGAGCAGTTCTTC
.,TRBD2,TRBJ2-1,TRBV7-3,CASSLGTHGGDEQFF,TGTGCCAGCAGCTTAGGTACCCACGGGGGGGATGAGCAGTTCTTC
.,.,TRBJ2-1,TRBV11-3,CASSLDGDSNNDEQFF,TGTGCCAGCAGCTTAGACGGGGACTCGAACAACGATGAGCAGTTCTTC
once,.,TRBJ1-3,TRBV15,CATSQEQELQGNTIYF,TGTGCCACCAGCCAAGAACAGGAGTTGCAGGGAAACACCATATATTTT
.,TRBD1,TRBJ2-7,TRBV10-3,CAISDKGAYEQYF,TGTGCCATCAGTGACAAGGGGGCATACGAGCAGTACTTC
.,TRBD1,TRBJ2-7,TRBV4-1,CASSQGLGDRSYEQYF,TGCGCCAGCAGCCAAGGTTTAGGGGACAGATCCTACGAGCAGTACTTC
.,.,TRBJ1-6,TRBV27,CASRLSDNSPLHF,TGTGCCAGCCGCTTAAGCGATAATTCACCCCTCCACTTT